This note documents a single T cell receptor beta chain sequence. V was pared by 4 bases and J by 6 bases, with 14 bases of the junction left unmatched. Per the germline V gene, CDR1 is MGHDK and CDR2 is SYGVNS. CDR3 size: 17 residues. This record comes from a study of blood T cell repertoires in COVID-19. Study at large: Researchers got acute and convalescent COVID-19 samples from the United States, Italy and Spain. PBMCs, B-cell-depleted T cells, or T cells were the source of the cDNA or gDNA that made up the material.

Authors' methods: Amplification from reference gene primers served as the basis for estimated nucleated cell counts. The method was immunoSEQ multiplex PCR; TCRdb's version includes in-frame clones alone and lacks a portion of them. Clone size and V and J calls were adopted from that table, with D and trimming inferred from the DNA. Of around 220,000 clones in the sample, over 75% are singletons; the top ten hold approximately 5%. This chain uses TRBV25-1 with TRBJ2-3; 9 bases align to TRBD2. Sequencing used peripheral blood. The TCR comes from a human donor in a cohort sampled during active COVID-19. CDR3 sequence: CASSGTWTSAGWDTQYF. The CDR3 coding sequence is TGTGCCAGCAGTGGGACCTGGACTAGCGCGGGGTGGGATACGCAGTATTTT.